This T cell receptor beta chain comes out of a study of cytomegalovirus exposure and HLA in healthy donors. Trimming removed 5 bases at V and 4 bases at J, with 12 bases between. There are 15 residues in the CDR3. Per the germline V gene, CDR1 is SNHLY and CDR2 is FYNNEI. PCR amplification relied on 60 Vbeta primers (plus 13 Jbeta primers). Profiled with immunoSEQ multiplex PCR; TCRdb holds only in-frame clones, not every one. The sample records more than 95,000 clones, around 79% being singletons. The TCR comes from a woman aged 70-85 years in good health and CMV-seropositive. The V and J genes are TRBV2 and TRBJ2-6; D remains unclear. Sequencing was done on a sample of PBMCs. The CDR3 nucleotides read TGTGCCAGCAGTAAAGAGAGCTGGGGGGCCAACGTCCTGACTTTC. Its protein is CASSKESWGANVLTF.